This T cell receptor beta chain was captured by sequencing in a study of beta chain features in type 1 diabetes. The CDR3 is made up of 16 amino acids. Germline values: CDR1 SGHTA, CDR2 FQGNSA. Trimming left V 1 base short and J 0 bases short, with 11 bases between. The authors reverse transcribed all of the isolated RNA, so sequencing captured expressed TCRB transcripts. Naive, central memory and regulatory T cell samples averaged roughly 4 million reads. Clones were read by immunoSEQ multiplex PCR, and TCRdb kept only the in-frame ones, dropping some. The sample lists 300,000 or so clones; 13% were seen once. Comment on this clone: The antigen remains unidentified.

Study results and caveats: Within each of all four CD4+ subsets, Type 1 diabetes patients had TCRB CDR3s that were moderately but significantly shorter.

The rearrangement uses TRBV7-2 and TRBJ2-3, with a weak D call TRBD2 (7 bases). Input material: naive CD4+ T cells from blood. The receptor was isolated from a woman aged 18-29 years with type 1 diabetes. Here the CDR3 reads CASSLGGGFSTDTQYF. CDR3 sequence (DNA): TGTGCCAGCAGCTTAGGGGGGGGCTTTAGCACAGATACGCAGTATTTT.